These T cell receptor beta chains were read from a single sample in a study of blood T cell repertoires in COVID-19. Produced via immunoSEQ multiplex PCR; TCRdb's table is partial and in-frame only. The sample includes approximately 85,000 clones, about 85% of them seen just once. Specimen: peripheral blood. The receptor source for this set is a woman aged 45-59 years with active or convalescent COVID-19. Each CDR3 is given with its conserved first and last residue. The D gene is left open where the match is weak.

cdr3_aa	cdr3_nt	d_call	v_call	j_call
CASSLTGAYQPQHF	TGTGCCAGCAGCTTGACGGGAGCCTATCAGCCCCAGCATTTT	-	TRBV7-2	TRBJ1-5
CASSLVPDRLNTEAFF	TGTGCCAGCAGCTTAGTCCCGGACAGACTGAACACTGAAGCTTTCTTT	-	TRBV11-1	TRBJ1-1
CASSLAGRAVGNEQFF	TGTGCCAGCAGCTTGGCGGGGAGGGCGGTGGGCAATGAGCAGTTCTTC	TRBD2	TRBV7-2	TRBJ2-1
CASSADSSYEQYF	TGTGCCAGCAGCGCGGATAGTAGCTACGAGCAGTACTTC	-	TRBV5-4	TRBJ2-7
CSAGTDNPYGYTF	TGCAGCGCCGGGACAGATAATCCCTATGGCTACACCTTC	TRBD1	TRBV29-1	TRBJ1-2
CASTGGSEQYF	TGTGCCAGCACCGGGGGAAGCGAGCAGTACTTC	-	TRBV27	TRBJ2-7
CASSPDSLGNTIYF	TGTGCCAGCAGCCCGGACAGCCTTGGAAACACCATATATTTT	-	TRBV7-2	TRBJ1-3
CASRKRQGNTGELFF	TGTGCCAGCAGAAAGAGGCAGGGAAACACCGGGGAGCTGTTTTTT	-	TRBV3-1/TRBV3-2	TRBJ2-2
CASSQDVRGQGVDIQYF	TGCGCCAGCAGCCAAGATGTTCGGGGGCAGGGGGTAGACATTCAGTACTTC	-	TRBV4-3	TRBJ2-4
CASSQEWRERYGYTF	TGTGCCAGCAGCCAAGAGTGGAGGGAAAGATATGGCTACACCTTC	-	TRBV4-2	TRBJ1-2
CASSLTEGGQPQHF	TGTGCCAGCAGCTTGACAGAGGGAGGACAGCCCCAGCATTTT	-	TRBV7-6	TRBJ1-5
CASREGAGGYGYTF	TGTGCCAGCAGGGAGGGAGCTGGCGGGTATGGCTACACCTTC	-	TRBV2	TRBJ1-2
CASSPSGGTYEQYF	TGTGCCAGCAGCCCTAGCGGGGGGACTTACGAGCAGTACTTC	TRBD2	TRBV11-3	TRBJ2-7
CASSVSDGPRENYNSPLHF	TGTGCCAGCAGCGTATCGGACGGACCGCGGGAGAACTATAATTCACCCCTCCACTTT	-	TRBV7-6	TRBJ1-6
CASSNTGGAGYGYTF	TGTGCCAGTAGTAATACAGGGGGCGCAGGCTATGGCTACACCTTC	TRBD1	TRBV19	TRBJ1-2
CAIRGGETEAFF	TGTGCCATCAGGGGAGGGGAGACTGAAGCTTTCTTT	-	TRBV10-3	TRBJ1-1
CASSLAGVLETQYF	TGTGCCAGCAGTCTAGCGGGGGTGTTGGAGACCCAGTACTTC	TRBD2	TRBV2	TRBJ2-5